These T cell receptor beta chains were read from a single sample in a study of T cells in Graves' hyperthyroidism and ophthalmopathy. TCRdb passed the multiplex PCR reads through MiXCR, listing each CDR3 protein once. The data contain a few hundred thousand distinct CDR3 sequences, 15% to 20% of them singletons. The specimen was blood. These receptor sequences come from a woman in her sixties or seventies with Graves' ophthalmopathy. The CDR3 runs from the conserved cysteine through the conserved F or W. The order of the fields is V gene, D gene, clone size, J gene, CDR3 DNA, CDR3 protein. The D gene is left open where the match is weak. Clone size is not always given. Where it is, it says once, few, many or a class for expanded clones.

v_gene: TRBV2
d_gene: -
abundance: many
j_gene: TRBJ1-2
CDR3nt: TGTGCCAGCAAAAAGGGCAGGACTAACTATGGCTACACCTTC
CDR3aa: CASKKGRTNYGYTF

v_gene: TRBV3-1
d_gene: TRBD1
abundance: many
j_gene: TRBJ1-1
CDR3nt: TGTGCCAGCAGCCAATCGACAGGGGGTTTCACTGAAGCTTTCTTT
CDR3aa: CASSQSTGGFTEAFF

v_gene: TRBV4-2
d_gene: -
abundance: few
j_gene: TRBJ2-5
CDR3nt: TGTGCCAGCAGCCTGAAGTTGGGGGGGCGAGACTCATACTTC
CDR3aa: CASSLKLGGRDSYF

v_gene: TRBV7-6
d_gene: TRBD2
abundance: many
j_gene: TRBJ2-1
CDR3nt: TGTGCCAGCAGTCTAGGACTAGCGCGGATTTCCTACAATGAGCAGTTCTTC
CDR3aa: CASSLGLARISYNEQFF

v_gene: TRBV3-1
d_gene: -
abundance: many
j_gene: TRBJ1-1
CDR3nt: TGTGCCAGCAGCCAAGGGGTCAGAAACACTGAAGCTTTCTTT
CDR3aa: CASSQGVRNTEAFF

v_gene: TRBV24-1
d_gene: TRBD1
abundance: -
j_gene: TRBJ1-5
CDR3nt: TGTGCCACCAGTGACCCGGGACAGGGGGATAGTCAGCCCCAGCATTTT
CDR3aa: CATSDPGQGDSQPQHF

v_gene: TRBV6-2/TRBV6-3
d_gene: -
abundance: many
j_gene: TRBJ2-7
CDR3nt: TGTGCCAGCAAGGCAGGAGGGTCGTACGAGCAGTACTTC
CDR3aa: CASKAGGSYEQYF

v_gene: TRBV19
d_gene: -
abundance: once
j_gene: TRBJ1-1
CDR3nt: TGTGCCAGTAGTCCGAAGACCCTTTTCCGGAACACTGAAGCTTTCTTT
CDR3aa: CASSPKTLFRNTEAFF

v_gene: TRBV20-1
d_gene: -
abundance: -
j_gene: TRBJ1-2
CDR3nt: TGCAGTGCCGAGTACAGGGAGGGTGGCTACACCTTC
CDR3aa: CSAEYREGGYTF

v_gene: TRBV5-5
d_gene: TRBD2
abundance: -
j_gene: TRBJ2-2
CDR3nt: TGTGCCAGCAGCTTGGGCATTAGCGGGGGGGCCGCCGGGGAGCTGTTTTTT
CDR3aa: CASSLGISGGAAGELFF

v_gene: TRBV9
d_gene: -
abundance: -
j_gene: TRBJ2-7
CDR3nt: TGTGCCAGCAGCGTAGAAGGCAGGGGTTCCTACGAGCAGTACTTC
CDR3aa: CASSVEGRGSYEQYF

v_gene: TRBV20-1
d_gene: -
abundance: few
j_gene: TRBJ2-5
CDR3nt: TGCAGTGCACTAGGCAGTGGGGGGCCCCAGTACTTC
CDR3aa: CSALGSGGPQYF

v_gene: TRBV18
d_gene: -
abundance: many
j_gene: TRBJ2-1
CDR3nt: TGTGCCAGCTCCCCCAACCAGGGGAATGAGCAGTTCTTC
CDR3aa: CASSPNQGNEQFF

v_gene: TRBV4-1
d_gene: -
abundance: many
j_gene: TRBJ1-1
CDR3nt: TGCGCCAGCAGCCAAGGTTGGGGGGATGAAGCTTTCTTT
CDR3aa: CASSQGWGDEAFF

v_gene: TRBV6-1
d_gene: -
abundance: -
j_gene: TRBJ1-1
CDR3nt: TGTGCCAGCTCCCGTGGCGGGGTTTACACTGAAGCTTTCTTT
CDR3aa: CASSRGGVYTEAFF

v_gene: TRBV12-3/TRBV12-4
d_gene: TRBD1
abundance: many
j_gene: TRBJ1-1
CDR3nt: TGTGCCAGCAGACATACAGGGGGCACTGAAGCTTTCTTT
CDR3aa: CASRHTGGTEAFF

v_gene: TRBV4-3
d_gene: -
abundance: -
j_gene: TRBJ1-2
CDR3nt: TGCGCCAGCAGCCAAGATATAGGGCAGGAGGTAAACTATGGCTACACCTTC
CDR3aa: CASSQDIGQEVNYGYTF

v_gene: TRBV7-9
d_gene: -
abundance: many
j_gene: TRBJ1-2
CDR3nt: TGTGCCAGCAGCTTAGGGGGAGCCCGATACTATGGCTACACCTTC
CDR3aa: CASSLGGARYYGYTF

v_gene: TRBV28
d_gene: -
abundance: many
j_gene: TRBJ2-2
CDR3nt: TGTGCCAGCAGTCCCCCAGGGAACACGAAGCCCGGGGAGCTGTTTTTT
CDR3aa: CASSPPGNTKPGELFF

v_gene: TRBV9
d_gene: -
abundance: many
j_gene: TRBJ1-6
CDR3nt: TGTGCCAGCAGCGTAGTGGAAGGTGCCCTCCACTTT
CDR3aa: CASSVVEGALHF

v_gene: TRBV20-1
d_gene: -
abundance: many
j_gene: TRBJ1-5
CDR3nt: TGCAGTGCTAGAGTGATGCGGGATATAGGCCAGCCCCAGCATTTT
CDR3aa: CSARVMRDIGQPQHF

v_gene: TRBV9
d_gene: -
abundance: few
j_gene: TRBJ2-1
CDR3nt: TGTGCCAGCAGCCATGGGGTGTCCAATGAGCAGTTCTTC
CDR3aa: CASSHGVSNEQFF

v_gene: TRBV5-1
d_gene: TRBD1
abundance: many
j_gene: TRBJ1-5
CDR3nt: TGCGCCAGCAGCTTCGTCAGGACAGGGGGTAATCAGCCCCAGCATTTT
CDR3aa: CASSFVRTGGNQPQHF

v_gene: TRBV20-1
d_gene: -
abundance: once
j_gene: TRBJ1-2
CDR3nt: TGCAGTGCTAGAGATGACGCCAGTTCCTATGGCTACACCTTC
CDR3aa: CSARDDASSYGYTF

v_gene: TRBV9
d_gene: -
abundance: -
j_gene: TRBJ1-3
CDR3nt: TGTGCCAGCAGTGCCTCAGCTGGAAACACCATATATTTT
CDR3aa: CASSASAGNTIYF

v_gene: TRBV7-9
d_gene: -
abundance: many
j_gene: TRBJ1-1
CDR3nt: TGTGCCAGCAGCCCTTCGGGATTTTCGAACACTGAAGCTTTCTTT
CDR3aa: CASSPSGFSNTEAFF